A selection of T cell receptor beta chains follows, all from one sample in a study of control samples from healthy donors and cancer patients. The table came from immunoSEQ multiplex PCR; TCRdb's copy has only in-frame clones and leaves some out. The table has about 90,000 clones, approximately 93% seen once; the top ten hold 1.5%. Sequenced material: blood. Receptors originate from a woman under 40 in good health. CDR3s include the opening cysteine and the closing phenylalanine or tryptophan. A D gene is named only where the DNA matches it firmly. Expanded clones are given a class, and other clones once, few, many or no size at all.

CASSPNEKLFF	TGTGCCAGCAGTCCCAATGAAAAACTGTTTTTT	-	TRBV28	-	TRBJ1-4
CASSPYQGLAGAGTQYF	TGTGCCAGCAGCCCGTACCAAGGACTAGCGGGAGCGGGGACCCAGTACTTC	TRBD2	TRBV9	once	TRBJ2-5
CASSGIGDGTDTQYF	TGTGCCAGCAGTGGCATTGGGGACGGCACAGATACGCAGTATTTT	-	TRBV2	-	TRBJ2-3
CASSLEVVNTEAFF	TGCGCCAGCAGCTTGGAAGTAGTGAACACTGAAGCTTTCTTT	-	TRBV5-1	-	TRBJ1-1
CASSLAATGPTRMFF	TGTGCCAGCAGTTTAGCCGCGACCGGCCCGACTAGGATGTTTTTT	-	TRBV27	-	TRBJ1-4
CASSSGTGAVNTEAFF	TGCGCCAGCAGCTCCGGGACAGGGGCCGTGAACACTGAAGCTTTCTTT	TRBD1	TRBV5-1	-	TRBJ1-1
CASSLARGLTNEKLFF	TGTGCCAGCAGCTTAGCCCGGGGTCTGACTAATGAAAAACTGTTTTTT	-	TRBV7-2	-	TRBJ1-4
CAIGTSAHTDTQYF	TGTGCAATTGGGACTAGCGCCCACACAGATACGCAGTATTTT	TRBD2	TRBV6-5	-	TRBJ2-3
CASSEGDSGSEKLFF	TGTGCCAGCAGTGAAGGGGACAGTGGATCTGAAAAACTGTTTTTT	TRBD1	TRBV6-1	-	TRBJ1-4
CASSLKRGREAFF	TGTGCCAGCAGTCTTAAAAGGGGGCGAGAAGCTTTCTTT	TRBD1	TRBV12-3/TRBV12-4	-	TRBJ1-1
CATSENDKGQFF	TGTGCCACCAGTGAGAACGATAAGGGGCAGTTCTTC	-	TRBV24-1	once	TRBJ2-1
CASSDAGVTEAFF	TGTGCCAGCAGTGACGCCGGGGTCACTGAAGCTTTCTTT	-	TRBV2	-	TRBJ1-1
CASSFGTSGSDEQFF	TGCGCCAGCAGCTTCGGGACTAGCGGGAGCGATGAGCAGTTCTTC	TRBD2	TRBV5-1	-	TRBJ2-1
CASSPQGGNTEAFF	TGTGCCAGCAGTCCCCAAGGGGGAAACACTGAAGCTTTCTTT	-	TRBV27	-	TRBJ1-1
CASSLMGDSPLHF	TGTGCCAGCAGCTTAATGGGGGATTCACCCCTCCACTTT	-	TRBV7-9	-	TRBJ1-6
CSATVPKGTEAFF	TGCAGCGCCACTGTCCCCAAGGGTACTGAAGCTTTCTTT	-	TRBV29-1	-	TRBJ1-1
CASSQVWVQAPGTGELFF	TGCGCCAGCAGCCAAGTTTGGGTCCAAGCTCCGGGCACCGGGGAGCTGTTTTTT	-	TRBV4-1	once	TRBJ2-2
CAWQTGGKGTEAFF	TGTGCCTGGCAGACAGGGGGCAAGGGCACTGAAGCTTTCTTT	TRBD1	TRBV30	once	TRBJ1-1
CASSVWGLSNQPQHF	TGTGCCAGCAGTGTTTGGGGGCTGAGCAATCAGCCCCAGCATTTT	-	TRBV2	-	TRBJ1-5
CASSRDRGSDTQYF	TGTGCCAGCAGTCGGGACAGGGGCTCAGATACGCAGTATTTT	TRBD1	TRBV2	-	TRBJ2-3
CASSIGLAGGRNTGELFF	TGTGCCAGTAGTATAGGTCTAGCGGGGGGGCGAAACACCGGGGAGCTGTTTTTT	TRBD2	TRBV19	-	TRBJ2-2
CASSLDSQGANTGELFF	TGTGCCAGCAGCTTAGATTCCCAGGGCGCGAACACCGGGGAGCTGTTTTTT	-	TRBV11-2	-	TRBJ2-2
CASSLRGFLGGYTF	TGTGCCAGCAGTTTAAGGGGGTTCTTAGGGGGCTACACCTTC	-	TRBV28	-	TRBJ1-2
CASSEDRGAYEQYF	TGTGCCAGCAGTGAGGACAGGGGAGCCTACGAGCAGTACTTC	TRBD1	TRBV27	once	TRBJ2-7
CASRGPNEKLFF	TGTGCCAGCAGGGGACCTAATGAAAAACTGTTTTTT	-	TRBV7-8	-	TRBJ1-4
CASSLTGNYNEQFF	TGCGCCAGCAGCTTGACAGGGAACTACAATGAGCAGTTCTTC	-	TRBV5-1	-	TRBJ2-1
CASSLSGYEQYF	TGTGCCAGCAGTTTATCCGGTTACGAGCAGTACTTC	-	TRBV28	-	TRBJ2-7
CASSSLPGGCYEQYF	TGTGCCAGCAGCTCGTTACCAGGGGGCTGCTACGAGCAGTACTTC	TRBD1	TRBV7-9	-	TRBJ2-7
CASSLVGENTGELFF	TGCGCCAGCAGCTTGGTGGGTGAGAACACCGGGGAGCTGTTTTTT	-	TRBV5-1	-	TRBJ2-2
CASSLGTGYNQPQHF	TGCGCCAGCAGCTTGGGGACAGGGTACAATCAGCCCCAGCATTTT	TRBD1	TRBV5-1	-	TRBJ1-5
CASSSWGSRNSPLHF	TGTGCCAGCAGTTCATGGGGCAGCCGTAATTCACCCCTCCACTTT	-	TRBV6-5	-	TRBJ1-6
CASSDSGVDEQYF	TGTGCCAGCAGTGATTCGGGGGTTGACGAGCAGTACTTC	-	TRBV2	-	TRBJ2-7
CASSVGEESEQFF	TGTGCCAGCAGTGTGGGGGAGGAGAGTGAGCAGTTCTTC	-	TRBV6-4	-	TRBJ2-1
CSVEGAGTAGYTF	TGCAGCGTTGAAGGGGCTGGGACAGCTGGCTACACCTTC	TRBD1	TRBV29-1	-	TRBJ1-2
CASSPEGTFSGANVLTF	TGTGCCAGCAGCCCGGAGGGTACCTTCTCTGGGGCCAACGTCCTGACTTTC	-	TRBV9	-	TRBJ2-6
CASSYSSGEGYEQYF	TGTGCCAGCAGTTACTCTAGCGGCGAAGGATACGAGCAGTACTTC	-	TRBV6-5	-	TRBJ2-7
CAIREQETGELFF	TGTGCCATCAGAGAACAGGAAACCGGGGAGCTGTTTTTT	-	TRBV10-3	-	TRBJ2-2
CASSPGASYNSPLHF	TGTGCCAGCAGTCCGGGGGCCTCCTATAATTCACCCCTCCACTTT	-	TRBV28	-	TRBJ1-6
CASRMETEQYF	TGTGCCAGCCGGATGGAAACCGAGCAGTACTTC	-	TRBV6-6	-	TRBJ2-7
CASSRGNQPQHF	TGTGCCAGTAGTCGTGGAAATCAGCCCCAGCATTTT	-	TRBV19	-	TRBJ1-5
CASRPVAEANYGYTF	TGTGCCAGCAGGCCCGTTGCTGAAGCTAACTATGGCTACACCTTC	-	TRBV6-5	-	TRBJ1-2
CASSLDGNSYNEQFF	TGTGCCAGCAGTTTGGACGGGAACTCCTACAATGAGCAGTTCTTC	-	TRBV5-6	-	TRBJ2-1
CASSFWDGRGQGAYEQYF	TGTGCCAGCAGTTTCTGGGACGGGAGGGGACAGGGGGCCTACGAGCAGTACTTC	TRBD1	TRBV28	-	TRBJ2-7
CASNRDTVGDTQYF	TGCGCCAGCAACCGGGACACCGTCGGAGATACGCAGTATTTT	-	TRBV5-1	-	TRBJ2-3
CASRPIGQAYNEQFF	TGTGCCAGCAGACCTATAGGACAGGCTTACAATGAGCAGTTCTTC	TRBD1	TRBV28	-	TRBJ2-1
CAISDGSHTDTQYF	TGTGCCATCAGTGATGGATCTCACACAGATACGCAGTATTTT	-	TRBV10-3	-	TRBJ2-3
CASSREQGNTEAFF	TGTGCCAGCAGTCGAGAACAGGGGAACACTGAAGCTTTCTTT	-	TRBV6-5	-	TRBJ1-1
CASSFSRDIYWNTEAFF	TGTGCCAGCAGCTTTTCCCGGGACATATATTGGAACACTGAAGCTTTCTTT	-	TRBV7-9	-	TRBJ1-1
CASSLRGGNTGELFF	TGTGCCAGCAGCTTACGGGGGGGCAACACCGGGGAGCTGTTTTTT	TRBD2	TRBV7-3	-	TRBJ2-2
CASCAGRAYEQYF	TGTGCCAGCTGTGCCGGGAGGGCCTACGAGCAGTACTTC	TRBD2	TRBV7-2	-	TRBJ2-7
CASRAGTGKDNEQFF	TGTGCCAGCAGGGCCGGGACAGGGAAGGACAATGAGCAGTTCTTC	TRBD1	TRBV2	once	TRBJ2-1
CASSLAGYNYGYTF	TGTGCCAGCAGCTTGGCAGGGTACAACTATGGCTACACCTTC	-	TRBV5-4	-	TRBJ1-2
CASSLGSTSGRAPTYEQYF	TGTGCCAGCAGCTTAGGATCGACTAGCGGGAGGGCCCCGACCTACGAGCAGTACTTC	TRBD2	TRBV11-2	-	TRBJ2-7